The T cell receptor beta chain under discussion was sequenced for a study of T cells in Graves' hyperthyroidism and ophthalmopathy (dated by TCRdb to between 2018 and 2020). For the wider study: Peripheral blood samples were taken at initial diagnosis, before any treatment was given. To identify TCR V-J signatures that set the groups apart, the researchers used a discovery cohort of more than 95 patients, made up of around 42 with Graves' ophthalmopathy and 55 to 65 with stable Graves' hyperthyroidism. An independent validation cohort of under 20 hyperthyroidism patients and 15 or so patients who later progressed to ophthalmopathy tested prospective prediction of ophthalmopathy. The 85 to 100 discovery patients were randomly split 7:3 into training and test sets. The study also compared thyroid tissue and blood T-cell repertoires from several Graves' hyperthyroidism patients. Following sampling, methimazole starting at 30 mg daily was given to hyperthyroidism patients, and high-dose intravenous methylprednisolone was given to ophthalmopathy patients. According to the paper, TCR Vbeta CDR3 sequencing was carried out on more than 120 peripheral blood samples, which came from fewer than 50 ophthalmopathy, 75 or so hyperthyroidism and about 17 progressor patients.

TCR beta CDR3 regions were amplified from RNA transcripts. A first-round RT-PCR of the TCR CDR3 used the HTBI primer set with the Qiagen OneStep RT-PCR kit. Libraries were constructed in a second round of multiplex PCR, after which size selection and purification were carried out. Paired-end sequencing of the libraries was performed with 100 bp reads on an Illumina HiSeq2000. On the study's bioinformatics: SOAPnuke was used to process the raw data, with reads discarded if the reads contained adapters or uncalled bases, had a mean Phred below 15, or lacked an exact constant-primer or identifier match. High-quality paired reads were merged with COPE v1.2.5, and unique nucleotide sequences were defined as clonotypes. MiTCR v1.1 was used to align the clonotypes against IMGT TRBV, TRBD and TRBJ reference segments. Analysis was restricted to V-J combinations with a frequency above 0.0001, which covered roughly 99% of repertoires. A TCS score was defined as the ratio between F50 (clonal expansion) and ExV (chaos), using BLOSUM62-based TCRdist between CDR3 peptides within each V-J. Welch's t-statistics and random forest reduced around 520 V-J features to 10 to 15, which were used in a naive Bayes classifier (R e1071). TCRdb reprocessing: public reads trimmed at Q25 with fastp, clones called with MiXCR, in-frame beta chains kept. Under each unique CDR3 protein, matching rows form one entry showing the most common genes and DNA. TCRdb, rather than the study authors, made the V and J calls. This sample holds hundreds of thousands of distinct CDR3 sequences; approximately 19% were observed only once. The leading ten clones occupy about 3.7% of the sample.

The V end gives up 0 bases and the J end 5 bases, leaving 7 bases in the junction not matched to a gene. Taken from the germline V gene (reference sequence), the CDR1 and CDR2 loops are GTSNPN and SVGIG. Measured from the cysteine to the phenylalanine, the CDR3 is 15 residues long. Of all the DNA, just the CDR3 is kept, 45 bases in frame from base 1. Stable Graves' hyperthyroidism was defined as the absence of progression to ophthalmopathy over 18 months of follow-up. Hyperthyroidism patients were newly diagnosed, had a disease duration of under 2 months, and were aged 18 to 65 years. Patients with uncontrolled infections, other autoimmune diseases, pregnancy or lactation were excluded. Diagnoses were established on the basis of clinical symptoms, serum thyroxine and TRAb, thyroid ultrasound, and orbital computed tomography. PBMCs were separated from 8 to 10 ml of fresh peripheral blood using Ficoll-Paque density gradient centrifugation. Total RNA was extracted with Trizol reagent, and quality was checked on an Agilent 2100 Bioanalyzer.

General findings and caveats noted by the study authors: In validation, progression to ophthalmopathy was predicted by the model with about 70% sensitivity and 72.22% specificity, a median of about 6.4 months before onset. Most expanded thyroid clonotypes (frequency above 0.001) were also found in blood, which suggests that blood repertoires may mirror thyroid immune responses. A model built on a 13 V-J signature distinguished ophthalmopathy from stable hyperthyroidism, reaching roughly 88% sensitivity and about 81% specificity in cross-validation and 80%/75% in testing. Sample size was not statistically predetermined, and blinding of investigators to group allocation was not performed.

This clonotype was seen many times. This clone's antigen is unknown. Per-base qualities were not stored, and no clone one base away is much larger. Sequences were obtained from blood. The rearranged segments are TRBV30 and TRBJ2-5; a stretch of 9 junction bases matches TRBD2. This receptor was taken from a woman aged 18 to 35 with Graves' hyperthyroidism. This receptor carries the CDR3 CAWSVVAGVGETQYF. The nucleotide sequence reads TGTGCCTGGAGTGTGGTAGCGGGGGTCGGGGAGACCCAGTACTTC.